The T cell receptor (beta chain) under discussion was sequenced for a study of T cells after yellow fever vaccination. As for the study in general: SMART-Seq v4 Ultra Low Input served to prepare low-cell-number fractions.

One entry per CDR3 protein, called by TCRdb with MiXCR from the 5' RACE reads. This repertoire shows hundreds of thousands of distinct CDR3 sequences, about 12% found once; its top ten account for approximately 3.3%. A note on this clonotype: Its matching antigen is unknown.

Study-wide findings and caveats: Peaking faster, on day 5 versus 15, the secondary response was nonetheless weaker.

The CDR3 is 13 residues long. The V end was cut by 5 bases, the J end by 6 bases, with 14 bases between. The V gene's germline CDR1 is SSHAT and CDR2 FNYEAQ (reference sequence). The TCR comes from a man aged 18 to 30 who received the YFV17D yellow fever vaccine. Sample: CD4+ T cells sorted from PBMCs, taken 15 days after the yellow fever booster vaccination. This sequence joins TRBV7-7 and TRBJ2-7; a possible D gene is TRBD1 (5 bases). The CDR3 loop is CASSQNPGSEQYF. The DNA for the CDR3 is TGTGCCAGCAGCCAAAACCCAGGGTCCGAGCAGTACTTC. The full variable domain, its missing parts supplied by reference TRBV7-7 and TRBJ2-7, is GAGVSQSPRYKVTKRGQDVTLRCDPISSHATLYWYQQALGQGPEFLTYFNYEAQPDKSGLPSDRFSAERPEGSISTLTIQRTEQRDSAMYRCASSQNPGSEQYFGPGTRLTVT.